Below, 10 T cell receptor beta chains from the same sample are listed, as sequenced in a study of T cell responses to AZD1222 COVID-19 vaccine (dated by TCRdb to about 2021). The library relied on the immunoSEQ multiplex PCR assay. TCRdb obtained this table from immuneACCESS and retained in-frame rearrangements with V and J assigned. These tables miss some clones; where compared with another copy, unresolved V genes account for less than half of the shortfall, and the remainder is unexplained. The sample records 70,000 to 95,000 clones, around 90% of which are singletons. In total, the top ten clones hold approximately 5.2% of the sample. The time point label, read with the paper, signifies: about 28 days (+/-7) after the second vaccine dose. Sequenced material: peripheral blood, taken 28 days after the second AZD1222 dose. These receptors all come from an adult who received the AZD1222 COVID-19 vaccine.

This chain connects TRBV7-8 to TRBJ1-1, with 7 nucleotides matching TRBD1. The CDR3 totals 15 residues. The germline V gene encodes CDR1 SGHVS and CDR2 FQNEAQ. J was trimmed by 0 bases and V by 2 bases; bases with no gene match: 3. CDR3 amino acids: CASSLMGTVNTEAFF. CDR3 coding DNA: TGTGCCAGCAGCTTAATGGGGACAGTGAACACTGAAGCTTTCTTT.

The chain employs TRBV7-2 and TRBJ2-7, with TRBD1 as a possible D gene (5 bases). CDR1 and CDR2 (germline): SGHTA, FQGNSA. CDR3 size: 13 residues. Trimming cost V 6 bases and J 7 bases, with 16 bases left between them. The CDR3 here is CASRNGHLGEQYF. CDR3 nucleotide sequence: TGTGCCAGCAGAAACGGACACCTTGGTGAGCAGTACTTC. Using reference TRBV7-2 and TRBJ2-7 for the parts outside the CDR3, the full variable domain is GAGVSQSPSNKVTEKGKDVELRCDPISGHTALYWYRQSLGQGLEFLIYFQGNSAPDKSGLPSDRFSAERTGGSVSTLTIQRTQQEDSAVYLCASRNGHLGEQYFGPGTRLTVT.

This chain links TRBV19 with TRBJ1-4; D is unclear. Germline V lookup: CDR1 LNHDA, CDR2 SQIVND (reference sequence). The CDR3 sequence is 15 residues long. V lost 3 bases to trimming and J lost 0 bases, with 8 bases between them. CDR3: CASSMSSSTNEKLFF. The CDR3 DNA sequence: TGTGCCAGTAGTATGAGCAGTTCAACTAATGAAAAACTGTTTTTT.

The CDR3 region is CASSVWQGDTDTQYF. CDR3 in DNA: TGTGCCAGCAGCGTTTGGCAGGGAGACACAGATACGCAGTATTTT. The V gene is TRBV9, the J gene TRBJ2-3; D might be TRBD1 or TRBD2, each matching 5 bases. The V end was cut by 2 bases, the J end by 2 bases, with 12 bases between. CDR1 SGDLS and CDR2 YYNGEE come from the germline V gene. The CDR3 covers 15 residues.

The chain uses TRBV5-4 and TRBJ2-7, with TRBD2 matching 11 bases. Losses at the gene ends were 3 bases for V and 4 bases for J; bases not matched to a gene: 3. The germline gives CDR1 SGHNT, CDR2 YYREEE (reference sequence). This CDR3 region has 14 residues. The CDR3 coding sequence is TGTGCCAGCAGCTCAGGACTAGCGGGTTACGAGCAGTACTTC. It translates to CASSSGLAGYEQYF.

The chain employs TRBV15 and TRBJ1-5, with D unresolved. Trimming removed 0 bases from V and 3 bases from J, with 3 bases in between. CDR3 size: 13 residues. CDR1 and CDR2 from the germline V gene are LNHNV and YYDKDF (reference sequence). The CDR3 protein is CATSRDHNQPQHF. CDR3 DNA: TGTGCCACCAGCAGAGACCACAATCAGCCCCAGCATTTT.

The chain carries TRBV6-2 or TRBV6-3 and TRBJ2-3, with 10 bases that match TRBD2. This CDR3 spans 14 amino acids. Trimming cost V 6 bases and J 5 bases; bases outside gene matches: 5. Per the germline V gene, CDR1 is MNHEY and CDR2 is SVGEGT. The chain's CDR3 is CASSLAGVVDTQYF. CDR3 coding DNA: TGTGCCAGCAGCCTAGCGGGGGTGGTAGATACGCAGTATTTT.

The V and J genes are TRBV5-4 and TRBJ1-4; 8 bases map to TRBD1. Germline CDR1 and CDR2: SGHNT and YYREEE (reference sequence). This CDR3 is 14 amino acids long. The junction had 1 base not matched to a gene; V was cut back by 3 bases and J by 3 bases. The CDR3 sequence is CASSSTGANEKLFF. The CDR3 DNA is TGTGCCAGCAGCTCGACAGGGGCTAATGAAAAACTGTTTTTT.

This clone was seen just once. This sequence joins TRBV2 and TRBJ1-1; 7 bases are a match to TRBD1. This CDR3 is built from 13 residues. The germline V gene encodes CDR1 SNHLY and CDR2 FYNNEI. After removal of 6 bases from V and 4 bases from J, the junction contained 5 bases not matched to a gene. The CDR3 region is CASRQGIGTEAFF. For the CDR3, the DNA is TGTGCCAGCAGACAGGGGATCGGCACTGAAGCTTTCTTT.

The J gene is TRBJ1-1, the V gene TRBV14; D might be TRBD1 (5 bases). The CDR3 length is 16 residues. V lost 0 bases and J 5 bases, leaving 16 bases between the germline ends. The germline V gene encodes CDR1 SGHDN and CDR2 FVKESK. The CDR3 DNA reads as TGTGCCAGCAGCCAAGATCTCGGGGCAGTGGTTACTGAAGCTTTCTTT. It yields the protein CASSQDLGAVVTEAFF.